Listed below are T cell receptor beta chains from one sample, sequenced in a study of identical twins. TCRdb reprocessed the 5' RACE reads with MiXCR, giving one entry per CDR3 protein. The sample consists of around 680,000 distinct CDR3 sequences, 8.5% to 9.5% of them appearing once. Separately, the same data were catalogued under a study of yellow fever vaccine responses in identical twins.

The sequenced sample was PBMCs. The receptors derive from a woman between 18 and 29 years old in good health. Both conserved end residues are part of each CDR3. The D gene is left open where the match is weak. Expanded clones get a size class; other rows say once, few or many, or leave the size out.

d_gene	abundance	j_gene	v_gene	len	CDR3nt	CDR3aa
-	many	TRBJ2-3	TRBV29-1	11	TGCAGCGTTGAAAATACAGATACGCAGTATTTT	CSVENTDTQYF
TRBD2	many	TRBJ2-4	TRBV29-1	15	TGCAGCGCGACTAGCGGGAGGTACGCCAAAAACATTCAGTACTTC	CSATSGRYAKNIQYF
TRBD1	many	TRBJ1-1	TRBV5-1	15	TGCGCCAGCAGCTGGGGGACAGGGGGCTTCGCTGAAGCTTTCTTT	CASSWGTGGFAEAFF
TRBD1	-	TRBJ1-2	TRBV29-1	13	TGCAGCGTGGTGGGGACAGCGGTCTTTGGCTACACCTTC	CSVVGTAVFGYTF
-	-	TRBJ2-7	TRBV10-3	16	TGTGCCATCAGTCAGGAGAGAGTTAAAGTTGACGACGAGCAGTACTTC	CAISQERVKVDDEQYF
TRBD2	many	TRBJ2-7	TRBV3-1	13	TGTGCCAGCAGCCAGCGCGGGAGTTACGAGCAGTACTTC	CASSQRGSYEQYF
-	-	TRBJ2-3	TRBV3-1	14	TGTGCCAGCAGCCTCGGGGCCTACACAGATACGCAGTATTTT	CASSLGAYTDTQYF
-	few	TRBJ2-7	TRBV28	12	TGTGCCAGCAGTGATTTACCGCGCGAGCAGTACTTC	CASSDLPREQYF
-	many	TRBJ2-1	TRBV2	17	TGTGCCAGCAGTGAAGCGCTCGGTAATTTTGGTGAGGGTCGGCAGTTCTTC	CASSEALGNFGEGRQFF
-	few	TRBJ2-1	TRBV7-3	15	TGTGCCAGCAGCCCTCGGCCCCGCGGTGGCAATGAGCAGTTCTTC	CASSPRPRGGNEQFF
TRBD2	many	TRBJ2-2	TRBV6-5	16	TGTGCCAGCAGTTACCCGCGCGGGGGGAACACCGGGGAGCTGTTTTTT	CASSYPRGGNTGELFF
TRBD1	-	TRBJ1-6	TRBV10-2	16	TGCGCCAGCAGTGAGTCGACAGGGGATCTCGGTTCACCCCTCCACTTT	CASSESTGDLGSPLHF
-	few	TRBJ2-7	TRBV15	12	TGTGCCACGAGGGGGTTGGGGATCGAGCAGTACTTC	CATRGLGIEQYF
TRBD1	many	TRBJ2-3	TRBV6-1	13	TGTGCCAGCCGACAGGGAGGCACAGATACGCAGTATTTT	CASRQGGTDTQYF
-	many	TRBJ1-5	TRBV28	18	TGTGCCAGCAGTTCACCCCTAGGACGGGCGAGCGAGGATCAGCCCCAGCATTTT	CASSSPLGRASEDQPQHF
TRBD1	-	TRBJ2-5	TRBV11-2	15	TGTGCCAGCAGCTTTTCCCCACAGGGGGCAGAGACCCAGTACTTC	CASSFSPQGAETQYF
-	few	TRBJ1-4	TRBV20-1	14	TGCAGTGCCTTAGATGAGAGTCTAGGAGAAAAACTGTTTTTT	CSALDESLGEKLFF
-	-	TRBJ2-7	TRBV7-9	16	TGTGCCAGCAGCTTAGGGCTGGGAGTTCGCTCCTACGAGCAGTACTTC	CASSLGLGVRSYEQYF
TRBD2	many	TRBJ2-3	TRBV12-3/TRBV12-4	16	TGTGCCAGCAACAATGGCGGGAGGGCCTGGACGGATACGCAGTATTTT	CASNNGGRAWTDTQYF
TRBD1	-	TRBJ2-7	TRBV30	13	TGTGCCTGGGATGGACAGGGGCCCTACGAGCAGTACTTC	CAWDGQGPYEQYF
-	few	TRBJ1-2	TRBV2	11	TGTGCCAGCGTGGAAAACTATGGCTACACCTTC	CASVENYGYTF
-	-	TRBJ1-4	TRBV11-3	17	TGTGCCAGCAGCCATTACGGAGTCCCGGCAACTAATGAAAAACTGTTTTTT	CASSHYGVPATNEKLFF
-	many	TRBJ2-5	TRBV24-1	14	TGTGCCACCAGTGGCCAGGGAGTAAAAGAGACCCAGTACTTC	CATSGQGVKETQYF
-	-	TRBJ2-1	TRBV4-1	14	TGCGCCAGCAGCCAAGGGCAGAAAGTCAATGAGCAGTTCTTC	CASSQGQKVNEQFF
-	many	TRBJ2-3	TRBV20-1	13	TGCAGTGCCACCAAGGAGGGGGGGGATACGCAGTATTTT	CSATKEGGDTQYF
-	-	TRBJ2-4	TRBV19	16	TGTGCCAGTAGTACTCCGACAGACACGGCCAAAAACATTCAGTACTTC	CASSTPTDTAKNIQYF
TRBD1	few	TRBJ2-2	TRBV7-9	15	TGTGCCAGCAGCCCGGGACAGTTCGGGACCGGGGAGCTGTTTTTT	CASSPGQFGTGELFF